This entry describes one TCR beta chain. The sample is drawn from a study of shared clonotypes between healthy human individuals. Libraries were prepared by immunoSEQ multiplex PCR; TCRdb keeps only in-frame clonotypes and omits some of them. The sample has over a million clones, about 75% seen once. The germline V gene encodes CDR1 SNHLY and CDR2 FYNNEI. Trimming pared 5 bases from V and 0 bases from J, leaving 13 bases between. The CDR3 spans 15 residues. This receptor was taken from a man aged 18 to 29 in good health. V usage is TRBV2 and J usage is TRBJ1-2; D gene uncertain. Sequencing was carried out using memory CD4+ T cells sorted from blood. Subset specified: CD45RA-negative fraction. This CDR3 reads CASSIRRSPNYGYTF. The CDR3 DNA reads as TGTGCCAGCAGTATCCGGCGCAGCCCTAACTATGGCTACACCTTC.